This T cell receptor beta chain was captured in a study of graft-versus-host responses after intestinal transplantation. In the study overall: Transplants were multivisceral, liver-intestinal, or isolated intestinal.

This clone was counted once. Its antigen is unknown. The CDR3 consists of 14 residues. Germline CDR1 is SNHLY and CDR2 is FYNNEI. Losses at the gene ends were 6 bases for V and 7 bases for J; bases not matched to a gene: 8. Produced via immunoSEQ multiplex PCR; TCRdb's table is partial and in-frame only. In the table there are 85,000 to 90,000 clones, 85% to 95% of which are singletons. Study-wide results and caveats: Early declines in HvG clones that occurred post-transplant were associated with peak circulating GvH clone levels. Detection of GvH clones occurred in recipient marrow, and some had their first appearance in ileum or blood. Allografts of patients with graft-donor T cell macrochimerism showed high graft-versus-host to host-versus-graft clone ratios.

Specimen: unstimulated CD4+ T cells sorted from spleen or lymph node cells, collected before transplant. V and J are TRBV2 and TRBJ1-4, with 7 positions matching TRBD1. This clonotype originated in a human donor who was the organ donor for an intestinal transplant. The CDR3 is CASSPGTASEKLFF. The DNA of the CDR3 is TGTGCCAGCAGCCCCGGGACAGCAAGTGAAAAACTGTTTTTT. Using reference TRBV2 and TRBJ1-4 for the parts outside the CDR3, the full variable domain is EPEVTQTPSHQVTQMGQEVILRCVPISNHLYFYWYRQILGQKVEFLVSFYNNEISEKSEIFDDQFSVERPDGSNFTLKIRSTKLEDSAMYFCASSPGTASEKLFFGSGTQLSVL.